This TCR beta chain was captured by sequencing in a study of CD8+ T cells in alopecia areata (dated by TCRdb to the late 2010s). Study-wide context: Treated patients were enrolled in an open-label pilot trial of oral tofacitinib, 5 to 10 mg twice daily, for moderate-to-severe alopecia areata. Patients stayed on tofacitinib for 6 to 18 months and then had 6 months of follow-up off drug so that delayed response and recurrence could be assessed. In treated patients, disease severity was measured using the SALT score, which gives the percentage of scalp surface area affected. In both human patients and the C3H/HeJ mouse model, the study applied high-throughput TCRbeta sequencing to look at T cell clonal expansion in alopecia areata. Scalp tissue and sorted CD4+ and CD8+ peripheral blood T cells from patchy and totalis/universalis alopecia areata patients and from healthy controls were covered by human TCRbeta sequencing. Biopsies were taken from tofacitinib-treated patients at baseline and at 4 and 24 weeks of treatment, and a later scalp biopsy was taken in several of the tofacitinib-treated patients. Clonality in the scalp was compared among normal scalp (n=4), patchy alopecia areata scalp (n=8), and alopecia totalis/universalis scalp (n=8). RNA was obtained with the PAXgene miRNA kit for fixed scalp, the miRNeasy kit for PBMCs, and the RNeasy kit for mouse skin. immunoSEQ multiplex PCR using 35 Vbeta forward primers and 13 Jbeta reverse primers was used to amplify TCRbeta CDR3 regions. Findings and caveats that apply to the study as a whole: Tofacitinib significantly lowered scalp clonality and the number of expanded CD8+ clones among the top 100 scalp clones. Many expanded lesional clones were found to persist in scalp and blood during tofacitinib treatment, and relapse after treatment cessation may be partly explained by this persistence. Compared with mice, TCR sequences shared between patients were less clear, possibly partly because of HLA diversity across the patient population. Because the treated cohort was small and had just a single nonresponder, larger studies are needed to establish links between baseline CD8+ expansion and response. Lesional scalp, especially in alopecia totalis/universalis, showed higher clonality and more expanded CD8+ clones than normal scalp, suggesting antigenic drive. Resident alphabeta T cells in normal human skin are also sequenced, complicating scalp TCR repertoire analysis, unlike mouse skin dominated by gammadelta T cells.

According to the study, the label for this sample's treatment or condition signals: oral pan-JAK inhibitor, 5-10 mg twice daily. Lesional scalp punch biopsies and peripheral blood were obtained from alopecia areata patients. PBMCs were isolated by density centrifugation and stained for CD3, CD4 and CD8, and CD4+ and CD8+ T cells were sorted on a FACSAria. Looking up the germline V gene yields CDR1 MNHNS and CDR2 SASEGT. From its cysteine to its phenylalanine, the CDR3 spans 13 amino acids. CDR3 DNA only is kept here, 39 bases in frame from base 1. Trimming takes 6 bases from V and 4 bases from J, and the germline ends sit 12 bases apart. A word on this clone: The antigen it recognizes is unknown. The sample holds no much larger clone one base away, and base qualities are not on file.

The library was prepared using the immunoSEQ multiplex PCR assay. To provide template for TCR sequencing, every sample had RNA extracted and reverse transcribed into cDNA. SuperScript III was used for first-strand cDNA synthesis, primed with a 2:1 mix of oligo-dT and random hexamers. A synthetic immune receptor repertoire was used to measure amplification bias, and any remaining bias was corrected computationally. The published analysis was carried out like this. Raw reads were preprocessed to remove errors, and CDR3 was defined by IMGT conventions from the conserved cysteine to phenylalanine. Clonality was computed as 1 minus the Shannon entropy, with the entropy normalized by log2 of the number of productive unique TCRs. Whether scalp clones were CD4 or CD8 was inferred by matching scalp TCRbeta sequences against CD4 and CD8 repertoires sorted from blood. The immuneACCESS repertoire file appears here via TCRdb, limited to in-frame rearrangements. These files lack a portion of the clones; in checked studies, under half of the deficit traces to unresolved V genes, and the cause of the others is not known. The V and J calls and clone size are taken from that table; D and trimming were inferred from the DNA. The sample has roughly 280,000 clones on record, around 64% of them singletons. The ten largest clones take up about 0.88% of the sample.

The sequence joins TRBV6-1 to TRBJ1-2, with the D gene call left open. The TCR sequence derives from a human donor with alopecia areata. The sequenced sample was CD4+ T cells sorted from blood, obtained between weeks 51 and 54, from a patient treated with tofacitinib. CDR3 reads: CASRDRVFYGYTF. The nucleotide sequence reads TGTGCCAGCAGGGACCGAGTTTTCTATGGCTACACCTTC.